The 24 T cell receptor beta chains listed next were all sequenced from one sample in a study of blood T cell repertoires in COVID-19. Clones were read by immunoSEQ multiplex PCR, and TCRdb kept only the in-frame ones, dropping some. The sample contains about 140,000 clones, around three quarters of which appear only once. The sample was peripheral blood. The receptors here all came from an elderly man with acute or convalescent COVID-19.

The chain couples TRBV6-5 to TRBJ2-1; 8 nucleotides match TRBD1. Germline CDR1 reads MNHEY; CDR2 reads SVGAGI. The V segment lost 6 bases and the J segment 8 bases; nucleotides outside the gene matches: 9. The CDR3 has 14 residues. The CDR3 spells CASSGQGGTDEQFF. The CDR3 coding sequence is TGTGCCAGCAGCGGACAGGGTGGTACGGATGAGCAGTTCTTC.

This chain connects TRBV4-1 to TRBJ1-5; 10 bases are a match to TRBD1. Per germline, CDR1 MGHRA and CDR2 YSYEKL. The CDR3 sequence is 15 residues long. J lost 6 bases, V lost 4 bases, and 6 bases had no gene match. CDR3 in DNA: TGCGCCAGCAGCCGCCGGGACAGGGGAGTTCAGCCCCAGCATTTT. It translates to CASSRRDRGVQPQHF.

The gene calls are TRBV27 and TRBJ2-6; the D gene is possibly TRBD2 (5 bases). CDR1 and CDR2 (germline): MNHEY, SMNVEV (reference sequence). The CDR3 covers 17 residues. V shed 8 bases and J shed 0 bases, with 17 bases lying between them. The CDR3 protein is CASGRLTPRSGANVLTF. CDR3 in DNA: TGTGCCAGCGGGAGACTCACACCGCGCTCTGGGGCCAACGTCCTGACTTTC.

V and J are TRBV3-1 (or the pseudogene TRBV3-2) and TRBJ1-2, with a tentative D call TRBD1 (5 bases). Germline V gene data show CDR1 as LGHDT and CDR2 as YNNKEL (reference sequence). This CDR3 is 13 amino acids long. Trimming shortened V by 0 bases and J by 8 bases, and 10 bases separated the two germline ends. In nucleotides, the CDR3 is TGTGCCAGCAGCCAAGAGGGGCGCAGGGGCTACACCTTC. Its protein is CASSQEGRRGYTF.

The V gene is TRBV7-9, the J gene TRBJ1-4, with TRBD1 matching 12 bases. This CDR3 has 16 amino acids. Germline V gene lookup returns CDR1 SEHNR and CDR2 FQNEAQ (reference sequence). V shed 1 base and J 10 bases; nucleotides not matched to a gene: 7. CDR3: CASSLGAGQGARKLFF. In DNA, the CDR3 is TGTGCCAGCAGCTTAGGGGCGGGACAGGGGGCGCGAAAACTGTTTTTT.

The chain uses TRBV19 and TRBJ1-1, with a possible D match to TRBD1 (5 bases). The V gene's germline CDR1 is LNHDA and CDR2 SQIVND (reference sequence). The CDR3 runs 18 residues. V lost 5 bases, J lost 3 bases, and 25 bases lay in between. CDR3 amino acids: CASSSGGDSFPGDTEAFF. The CDR3 nucleotides are TGTGCCAGTAGTTCCGGTGGGGACTCCTTCCCCGGCGACACTGAAGCTTTCTTT.

The genes are TRBV5-1 and TRBJ2-3; 8 nucleotides line up with TRBD1. The germline V gene has CDR1 SGHRS and CDR2 YFSETQ. V lost 0 bases to trimming and J lost 5 bases; unmatched junction nucleotides: 8. This CDR3 has 16 amino acids. CDR3 in amino acids: CASSLDSRGRLDTQYF. The CDR3 region has the DNA TGCGCCAGCAGCTTGGATTCCAGGGGGCGCCTAGATACGCAGTATTTT. Using reference TRBV5-1 and TRBJ2-3 for the parts outside the CDR3, the full variable domain is KAGVTQTPRYLIKTRGQQVTLSCSPISGHRSVSWYQQTPGQGLQFLFEYFSETQRNKGNFPGRFSGRQFSNSRSEMNVSTLELGDSALYLCASSLDSRGRLDTQYFGPGTRLTVL.

This clone was seen only a few times. The rearrangement links TRBV20-1 to TRBJ2-5; TRBD1 might be the D (5 bases). There are 11 residues in the CDR3. From germline, CDR1 is DFQATT and CDR2 SNEGSKA (reference sequence). The CDR3 DNA follows: TGCACCGTAGGGGCCGGGGAGACCCAGTACTTC. This codes for CTVGAGETQYF.

The chain recombines TRBV7-2 with TRBJ2-6, with D unclear. The V end lost 5 bases, the J end lost 0 bases, and 5 bases lay between the germline ends. Germline lookup yields CDR1 SGHTA and CDR2 FQGNSA. The CDR3 sequence is 14 residues long. CDR3 nucleotides: TGTGCCAGCAGCAGAGACTCTGGGGCCAACGTCCTGACTTTC. Residues: CASSRDSGANVLTF.

J is TRBJ2-7 and V is TRBV10-2; TRBD1 matches 9 bases. Germline CDR1 and CDR2: WSHSY and SAAADI. After removal of 5 bases from V and 4 bases from J, the junction contained 6 bases not matched to a gene. CDR3 length: 14 amino acids. This CDR3 is CASSTGTGFYEQYF. In DNA, the CDR3 is TGCGCCAGCAGTACCGGGACAGGGTTTTACGAGCAGTACTTC.

The CDR3 DNA reads as TGTGCCAGCAGCCCGGGACAGGGGGCGACAGATACGCAGTATTTT. Translation gives CASSPGQGATDTQYF. The chain links TRBV7-3 to TRBJ2-3, with 12 bases matching TRBD1. This CDR3 contains 15 residues. Germline-derived CDR1 and CDR2 are SGHTA and FQGTGA. V lost 5 bases, J lost 3 bases, and 3 bases stayed unmatched.

The chain recombines TRBV20-1 with TRBJ2-1, with a possible D match to TRBD2 (5 bases). The V end lost 3 bases, the J end lost 0 bases, and 12 bases lay between the germline ends. This CDR3 region has 15 residues. Germline CDR1 is DFQATT and CDR2 is SNEGSKA (reference sequence). CDR3 loop: CSASFGGRSYNEQFF. The CDR3 region has the DNA TGCAGTGCTAGTTTTGGCGGGCGCTCCTACAATGAGCAGTTCTTC.

The rearrangement links TRBV5-1 to TRBJ2-7; 7 bases fit TRBD1. The CDR3 runs 14 residues. Looked up from germline, CDR1 is SGHRS and CDR2 is YFSETQ. V was clipped by 4 bases and J by 2 bases; unmatched bases: 6. The CDR3 region has the DNA TGCGCCAGCAGCCTGACAGGGACGACCTACGAGCAGTACTTC. This gives the protein CASSLTGTTYEQYF.

The chain combines TRBV6-1 with TRBJ2-2; TRBD2 matches at 11 bases. Germline V gene lookup returns CDR1 MNHNS and CDR2 SASEGT. The CDR3 loop spans 16 amino acids. J gave up 8 bases and V 4 bases, and 9 bases lay outside the gene matches. For the CDR3, the DNA is TGTGCCAGCAGTGGTCCTAGCGGGGGGCGCATTGGGGAGCTGTTTTTT. Translated: CASSGPSGGRIGELFF.

This clone has a handful of counts. V gene TRBV18 combines with J gene TRBJ2-5, with D unresolved. The CDR3 covers 14 residues. Trimming pared 0 bases from V and 2 bases from J, leaving 7 bases between. In germline, CDR1 is KGHSH, CDR2 LQKENI. CDR3 region: CASSPPSGQETQYF. DNA for the CDR3: TGTGCCAGCTCACCACCGTCAGGACAAGAGACCCAGTACTTC.

This rearrangement joins TRBV30 to TRBJ1-2; possibly TRBD1 for D (5 bases). Deletions cut 8 bases from V and 0 bases from J, with 10 bases between. Germline CDR1 and CDR2: GTSNPN and SVGIG (reference sequence). This CDR3 has 12 amino acids. CDR3 protein: CALRGSNYGYTF. As DNA, the CDR3 is TGTGCCCTACGGGGGTCTAACTATGGCTACACCTTC.

In this sample, this clone turned up a few times. The chain recombines TRBV5-1 with TRBJ2-5; 9 bases are a match to TRBD1. CDR3 length: 13 residues. Per the germline V gene, CDR1 is SGHRS and CDR2 is YFSETQ. After removal of 4 bases from V and 7 bases from J, the junction contained 5 bases not matched to a gene. This CDR3 reads CASSGGQGWTQYF. In DNA form, the CDR3 reads TGCGCCAGCAGCGGGGGACAGGGCTGGACCCAGTACTTC.

The CDR3 sequence is CASSYMGQGAREQYF. CDR3 sequence (DNA): TGTGCCAGCAGTTACATGGGACAGGGGGCCCGCGAGCAGTACTTC. The rearrangement joins TRBV6-2 or TRBV6-3 to TRBJ2-7; 12 nucleotides line up with TRBD1. The germline V gene has CDR1 MNHEY and CDR2 SVGEGT. The CDR3 totals 15 residues. The V gene end was trimmed by 2 bases and the J gene end by 6 bases; junction bases not matched to a gene: 5.

The chain uses TRBV2 and TRBJ2-3; possible D gene TRBD1, 5 bases. V lost 5 bases and J 4 bases, leaving 19 bases between the germline ends. Germline V gene lookup returns CDR1 SNHLY and CDR2 FYNNEI. The CDR3 is 16 residues long. The CDR3 reads CASSYPGPEGSDTQYF. In nucleotides, the CDR3 is TGTGCCAGCAGTTATCCAGGGCCCGAAGGGTCAGATACGCAGTATTTT.

V is TRBV4-1 and J is TRBJ2-5; perhaps TRBD1 as D (5 bases). Trimming cost V 0 bases and J 7 bases, with 15 bases left between them. The germline gives CDR1 MGHRA, CDR2 YSYEKL. The CDR3 length is 15 residues. The CDR3 sequence is CASSQDGAYQGTQYF. CDR3 DNA sequence: TGCGCCAGCAGCCAAGATGGGGCTTACCAGGGGACCCAGTACTTC.

The V and J genes are TRBV5-6 and TRBJ1-3; D is ambiguous. This CDR3 is built from 16 residues. Between the trimmed V and J ends, which lost 0 bases and 4 bases, there was a span of 14 bases. Germline V CDR1 and CDR2: SGHDT, YYEEEE. CDR3 in DNA: TGTGCCAGCAGCTTGGGGGTCCAGGCACGAGGAAACACCATATATTTT. This translates into CASSLGVQARGNTIYF.

This clone showed up just a few times. The CDR3 coding sequence is TGCGCCAGCAGCCAGCTCCAGGGGGCCAAGTCCTACAATGAGCAGTTCTTC. It codes for CASSQLQGAKSYNEQFF. The chain uses TRBV4-1 and TRBJ2-1; 8 nucleotides line up with TRBD1. There are 17 residues in the CDR3. Germline CDR1 is MGHRA and CDR2 is YSYEKL. V shed 3 bases and J 1 base; nucleotides not matched to a gene: 8.

This chain uses TRBV2 with TRBJ2-3; the D gene is possibly TRBD2 (5 bases). CDR3 length: 14 amino acids. The V end lost 3 bases, the J end lost 0 bases, and 7 bases lay between the germline ends. Germline CDR1 and CDR2: SNHLY and FYNNEI. This CDR3 is CASSEGDSTDTQYF. The CDR3 region has the DNA TGTGCCAGCAGTGAGGGAGACAGCACAGATACGCAGTATTTT. The variable domain in full, completed from reference TRBV2 and TRBJ2-3, reads EPEVTQTPSHQVTQMGQEVILRCVPISNHLYFYWYRQILGQKVEFLVSFYNNEISEKSEIFDDQFSVERPDGSNFTLKIRSTKLEDSAMYFCASSEGDSTDTQYFGPGTRLTVL.

Notes on this clone: Other DNA sequences in this specimen translate into the identical CDR3. The V call is TRBV7-2, the J call TRBJ1-1; D gene unclear. Germline CDR1 and CDR2: SGHTA and FQGNSA. CDR3 length: 13 amino acids. V lost 6 bases and J 2 bases, leaving 10 bases between the germline ends. CDR3 in amino acids: CASRLQENTEAFF. Written as DNA, the CDR3 is TGTGCCAGCAGGCTTCAGGAAAACACTGAAGCTTTCTTT.